This TCR beta chain was profiled in a study of control samples from healthy donors and cancer patients. This table comes from immunoSEQ multiplex PCR, and its TCRdb copy is limited to in-frame clones, with some not included. The sample consists of some 210,000 clones, about 90% of them appearing once. Germline V CDR1 and CDR2: SGHKS, YYEKEE (reference sequence). The CDR3 length is 16 residues. Trimming shortened V by 5 bases and J by 0 bases, and 12 bases separated the two germline ends. What was sequenced was blood. The TCR comes from a man aged 25-45 years in good health. The chain recombines TRBV5-5 with TRBJ2-6, with D possibly TRBD1 on 5 matching bases. The CDR3 region has the DNA TGTGCCAGCAGACTTGGACAATTCTCTGGGGCCAACGTCCTGACTTTC. Residues: CASRLGQFSGANVLTF. The full variable domain, its missing parts supplied by reference TRBV5-5 and TRBJ2-6, is DAGVTQSPTHLIKTRGQQVTLRCSPISGHKSVSWYQQVLGQGPQFIFQYYEKEERGRGNFPDRFSARQFPNYSSELNVNALLLGDSALYLCASRLGQFSGANVLTFGAGSRLTVL.